A single sample is the source of the 6 T cell receptor beta chains below, sequenced in a study of CXCR3-negative and CXCR3-positive naive CD8 T cells (dated by TCRdb to about 2019). The study at large found these results: Compared with CXCR3-negative naive cells, CXCR3-positive naive cells had TRB CDR3s with higher hydrophobicity (lower Kidera factor 4), lower energy, and higher strength and volume indices.

The run used a NextSeq 550. The Human TCR Profiling Kit (MiLaboratory) was used to make UMI-labeled 5' RACE TRB cDNA libraries. Once TCRdb had reprocessed the reads, it stored one entry per CDR3 protein sequence and supplied no DNA. This sample's table has entries for 130,000 to 150,000 distinct CDR3 sequences. 0.25% to 0.3% of the sample is held by the ten biggest clonotypes. These receptors have no identified antigens. The sequenced sample consisted of naive CXCR3+ CD8+ T cells from blood. This specimen's cell subset or site label, interpreted: CD45RO-CCR7+CD27+CD95- naive CD8+ T cells expressing CXCR3 (TNR3+). These receptor sequences come from a human donor in good health. Some clones in this sample may be carry-over from other donors' samples.

The chain uses TRBV7-9 and TRBJ2-7; TCRdb reports TRBD1, a call that lacks DNA to check it against. This CDR3 spans 16 amino acids. Germline loops: CDR1 SEHNR, CDR2 FQNEAQ (reference sequence). This CDR3 is CASSSLDRTGVYEQYF.

The gene calls are TRBV7-8 and TRBJ2-6. CDR1 is SGHVS, CDR2 FQNEAQ, per germline. This CDR3 region has 15 residues. The CDR3 protein is CASREVVSGANVLTF. Looking up the rest from reference TRBV7-8 and TRBJ2-6 gives the full variable domain: GAGVSQSPRYKVAKRGQDVALRCDPISGHVSLFWYQQALGQGPEFLTYFQNEAQLDKSGLPSDRFFAERPEGSVSTLKIQRTQQEDSAVYLCASREVVSGANVLTFGAGSRLTVL.

The J gene is TRBJ1-2, the V gene TRBV7-7; TCRdb gives TRBD1 as the D gene, but with no DNA this cannot be confirmed. The CDR3 consists of 15 residues. CDR1 and CDR2 from the germline V gene are SSHAT and FNYEAQ (reference sequence). Here the CDR3 reads CASSPLGGQIYGYTF.

V gene TRBV11-3 combines with J gene TRBJ2-1; without DNA, the TCRdb call of TRBD1 cannot be checked. Germline CDR1 SGHNT, CDR2 YENEEA. There are 15 residues in the CDR3. The CDR3 here is CASSSPLGGYNEQFF.

The J gene is TRBJ2-5, the V gene TRBV29-1. Germline lookup yields CDR1 SQVTM and CDR2 ANQGSEA. The CDR3 loop spans 11 amino acids. The chain's CDR3 is CSVDYQETQYF.

The chain joins TRBV15 to TRBJ2-1. Germline V gene sequence: CDR1 LNHNV, CDR2 YYDKDF (reference sequence). The length of the CDR3 is 17 residues. The CDR3 region is CATSRDLRESSYNEQFF. Full variable domain (outside the CDR3, taken from reference TRBV15 and TRBJ2-1): DAMVIQNPRYQVTQFGKPVTLSCSQTLNHNVMYWYQQKSSQAPKLLFHYYDKDFNNEADTPDNFQSRRPNTSFCFLDIRSPGLGDTAMYLCATSRDLRESSYNEQFFGPGTRLTVL.